This entry lists 21 T cell receptor beta chains sequenced from one sample in a study of blood T cell repertoires in COVID-19. Profiling relied on immunoSEQ multiplex PCR, and the TCRdb table lists in-frame clones only, not all of them. The sample holds 210,000 or so clones, 70% to 90% seen once. Sequencing was done on a sample of PBMCs or T cells enriched from blood (not recorded which). Receptors were obtained from a woman in her fifties or sixties in a cohort exposed to, infected with or recovered from COVID-19 (not recorded which).

A single count supports this clone. This chain links TRBV29-1 with TRBJ2-5; D perhaps matches TRBD2 (6 bases). This CDR3 contains 14 residues. V gave up 5 bases and J gave up 2 bases, with 15 bases separating them. Germline CDR1 and CDR2: SQVTM and ANQGSEA. The CDR3 bases are TGCAGCGTTTATCCAGGACGGGAGCAAGAGACCCAGTACTTC. This translates into CSVYPGREQETQYF.

This clone was seen a single time. The chain recombines TRBV19 with TRBJ1-2, with 10 bases fitting TRBD1. V lost 5 bases, J lost 6 bases, and 3 bases stayed unmatched. This CDR3 is built from 13 residues. Germline assignment: CDR1 LNHDA and CDR2 SQIVND (reference sequence). CDR3 sequence (DNA): TGTGCCAGTAGTGGTGACAGGGGGCATGGCTACACCTTC. This encodes CASSGDRGHGYTF.

The chain employs TRBV25-1 and TRBJ2-1; the D gene is possibly TRBD1 (6 bases). This CDR3 region has 15 residues. With 6 bases removed from V and 7 bases from J, the gap between germline ends came to 19 bases. The germline gives CDR1 MGHDK, CDR2 SYGVNS. CDR3 bases: TGTGCCAGCAGCTATGGGGGCGGACAGTTTAATGAGCAGTTCTTC. Translating gives CASSYGGGQFNEQFF.

This chain links TRBV15 with TRBJ1-5, with 8 nucleotides matching TRBD1. J gave up 7 bases and V 2 bases, and 1 base lay outside the gene matches. Germline V gene lookup returns CDR1 LNHNV and CDR2 YYDKDF (reference sequence). The CDR3 covers 13 residues. The CDR3 is CATSRQGAQPQHF. CDR3 nucleotide sequence: TGTGCCACCAGCAGACAGGGGGCCCAGCCCCAGCATTTT.

The CDR3 here is CASGTQGANEKLFF. The DNA of the CDR3 is TGTGCCAGCGGGACGCAGGGGGCTAATGAAAAACTGTTTTTT. The chain combines TRBV7-8 with TRBJ1-4; 7 bases match TRBD1. Germline V gene data show CDR1 as SGHVS and CDR2 as FQNEAQ. V was clipped by 8 bases and J by 3 bases; unmatched bases: 6. The CDR3 is made up of 14 amino acids.

The chain joins TRBV27 to TRBJ2-2, with D unresolved. The germline V gene has CDR1 MNHEY and CDR2 SMNVEV (reference sequence). This CDR3 spans 14 amino acids. V was cut by 1 base and J by 6 bases, with 9 bases left in between. The CDR3 protein is CASSLFLRSGELFF. The DNA for the CDR3 is TGTGCCAGCAGTTTATTCCTGAGGTCCGGGGAGCTGTTTTTT.

A single count supports this clone. The chain combines TRBV7-6 with TRBJ2-1, with 15 positions matching TRBD2. This CDR3 comprises 18 residues. The V gene's germline CDR1 is SGHVS and CDR2 FNYEAQ. V dropped 4 bases and J dropped 0; count of bases not matched to a gene: 4. DNA of the CDR3: TGTGCCAGCAGCTCCGGACTAGCGGGGGGGAGCTCCTACAATGAGCAGTTCTTC. Its translation: CASSSGLAGGSSYNEQFF.

The rearrangement uses TRBV7-9 and TRBJ1-3; D unresolved. Deletions cut 4 bases from V and 4 bases from J, with 8 bases between. This CDR3 is 13 amino acids long. Germline CDR1 reads SEHNR; CDR2 reads FQNEAQ (reference sequence). The CDR3 is CASSSSEGNTIYF. CDR3 sequence (DNA): TGTGCCAGCAGCTCAAGCGAGGGAAACACCATATATTTT.

This clone was counted only a few times. V usage is TRBV19 and J usage is TRBJ1-2; 10 nucleotides agree with TRBD1. The J segment lost 7 bases and the V segment lost 5 bases, leaving 10 bases of the junction unmatched. Germline V CDR1 and CDR2: LNHDA, SQIVND (reference sequence). This CDR3 is built from 15 residues. CDR3 amino acids: CASSLKPRDRGGYTF. The DNA of the CDR3 is TGTGCCAGTAGTCTTAAACCCCGGGACAGGGGTGGCTACACCTTC.

The V call is TRBV25-1, the J call TRBJ1-4; 7 positions match TRBD1. Per the germline V gene, CDR1 is MGHDK and CDR2 is SYGVNS. There are 16 residues in the CDR3. The trim removed 0 bases at V and 5 bases at J, leaving 6 bases unmatched. CDR3 DNA: TGTGCCAGCAGTGAATATGGGGGGACAGAAAATGAAAAACTGTTTTTT. It codes for CASSEYGGTENEKLFF.

V and J are TRBV27 and TRBJ1-4; 7 bases are shared with TRBD1. This CDR3 is built from 17 residues. Trimming took 4 bases from V and 0 from J; bases not matched to a gene: 8. The germline V gene has CDR1 MNHEY and CDR2 SMNVEV (reference sequence). The CDR3 DNA reads TGTGCCAGCAGTTCCCTTCCCGGACAGGCAACTAATGAAAAACTGTTTTTT. Translated: CASSSLPGQATNEKLFF.

About this clone itself: Compared with germline, one end of the junction differs, possibly owing to a read error. The chain links TRBV7-7 to TRBJ1-4, with TRBD1 matching 7 bases. Germline V gene data show CDR1 as SSHAT and CDR2 as FNYEAQ (reference sequence). This CDR3 is 16 amino acids long. This CDR3 is CASSLGLGGGGEKLFF. CDR3 nucleotide sequence: TGTGCTAGCAGCTTAGGATTAGGGGGCGGAGGTGAAAAACTGTTTTTT.

The chain has TRBV30 and TRBJ1-2; D possibly corresponds to TRBD1 (6 bases). V lost 5 bases and J lost 4, with 14 bases in between. Germline-derived CDR1 and CDR2 are GTSNPN and SVGIG (reference sequence). The CDR3 runs 13 residues. The CDR3 DNA reads TGTGCCTGGCAACACAGGGCCACCTATGGCTACACCTTC. Encoded protein: CAWQHRATYGYTF. Supplemented by reference TRBV30 and TRBJ1-2, the full variable domain reads SQTIHQWPATLVQPVGSPLSLECTVEGTSNPNLYWYRQAAGRGLQLLFYSVGIGQISSEVPQNLSASRPQDRQFILSSKKLLLSDSGFYLCAWQHRATYGYTFGSGTRLTVV.

This clone was counted between two and nine times. The genes are TRBV18 and TRBJ2-2; 8 bases are a match to TRBD1. The CDR3 contains 14 residues. CDR1 is KGHSH and CDR2 is LQKENI in the germline V gene. The J segment lost 3 bases and the V segment lost 3 bases, leaving 0 bases of the junction unmatched. CDR3 coding DNA: TGTGCCAGCTCACCGGGACAGGACACCGGGGAGCTGTTTTTT. Its protein is CASSPGQDTGELFF. Full variable domain (rest looked up from reference TRBV18 and TRBJ2-2): NAGVMQNPRHLVRRRGQEARLRCSPMKGHSHVYWYRQLPEEGLKFMVYLQKENIIDESGMPKERFSAEFPKEGPSILRIQQVVRGDSAAYFCASSPGQDTGELFFGEGSRLTVL.

The chain couples TRBV4-1 to TRBJ1-3; TRBD1 is a possible D gene (6 bases). The CDR3 has 18 residues. The germline V gene has CDR1 MGHRA and CDR2 YSYEKL. V lost 1 base to trimming and J lost 0 bases, with 16 bases between them. The CDR3 nucleotides are TGCGCCAGCAGCCAAGTAAGGGTGTGGGGGCACTCTGGAAACACCATATATTTT. Translation: CASSQVRVWGHSGNTIYF.

This chain uses TRBV6-5 with TRBJ2-7, with D unclear. CDR1 and CDR2 from the germline V gene are MNHEY and SVGAGI. The V end was cut by 6 bases, the J end by 2 bases, with 11 bases between. The CDR3 is 13 amino acids. CDR3 nucleotide sequence: TGTGCCAGCAGCAACCTAGGTCCCTACGAGCAGTACTTC. Amino acids: CASSNLGPYEQYF.

V is TRBV19 and J is TRBJ2-2, with D perhaps matching TRBD1 (6 bases). The CDR3 totals 17 residues. The germline V and J ends were trimmed by 3 bases and 0 bases, with 14 bases remaining between them. Germline V gene data show CDR1 as LNHDA and CDR2 as SQIVND (reference sequence). For the CDR3, the DNA is TGTGCCAGTAGTATTGCAGCAGGGGATGCGAACACCGGGGAGCTGTTTTTT. It is translated as CASSIAAGDANTGELFF.

The gene calls are TRBV27 and TRBJ1-6, with D perhaps matching TRBD1 (6 bases). The germline V gene has CDR1 MNHEY and CDR2 SMNVEV (reference sequence). V shed 4 bases and J shed 8 bases, with 15 bases lying between them. The CDR3 sequence is 15 residues long. The DNA of the CDR3 is TGTGCCAGCAGTTCTCGGACTGCAGGGGATTCACCCCTCCACTTT. Translated: CASSSRTAGDSPLHF.

In its sample, this clone was seen a few times. V is TRBV27 and J is TRBJ1-2; a possible D gene is TRBD1 (6 bases). The V gene's germline CDR1 is MNHEY and CDR2 SMNVEV (reference sequence). V shed 9 bases and J shed 5 bases, with 19 bases lying between them. This CDR3 has 14 amino acids. DNA of the CDR3: TGTGCCAGAGGGTTTACAGGGAAAGAGTATGGCTACACCTTC. Its translation: CARGFTGKEYGYTF.

The V gene is TRBV7-3, the J gene TRBJ2-1; TRBD2 aligns across 7 bases. The junction had 16 bases not matched to a gene; V was cut back by 5 bases and J by 9 bases. The CDR3 length is 16 residues. Germline V gene data show CDR1 as SGHTA and CDR2 as FQGTGA. The CDR3 reads CASSPQPTGGYGEQFF. CDR3 bases: TGTGCCAGCAGCCCGCAACCGACGGGAGGTTATGGTGAGCAGTTCTTC. The entire variable domain, with the rest obtained from reference TRBV7-3 and TRBJ2-1, is as follows: GAGVSQTPSNKVTEKGKYVELRCDPISGHTALYWYRQSLGQGPEFLIYFQGTGAADDSGLPNDRFFAVRPEGSVSTLKIQRTERGDSAVYLCASSPQPTGGYGEQFFGPGTRLTVL.

This chain uses TRBV7-2 with TRBJ2-2, with TRBD2 identical over 10 bases. Germline CDR1 reads SGHTA; CDR2 reads FQGNSA. Trimming removed 5 bases from V and 4 bases from J; junction bases left unmatched: 7. The CDR3 consists of 16 residues. CDR3 coding DNA: TGTGCCAGCAGCCCAGCGGGGGGGCAAGTCACCGGGGAGCTGTTTTTT. Amino acid sequence: CASSPAGGQVTGELFF.